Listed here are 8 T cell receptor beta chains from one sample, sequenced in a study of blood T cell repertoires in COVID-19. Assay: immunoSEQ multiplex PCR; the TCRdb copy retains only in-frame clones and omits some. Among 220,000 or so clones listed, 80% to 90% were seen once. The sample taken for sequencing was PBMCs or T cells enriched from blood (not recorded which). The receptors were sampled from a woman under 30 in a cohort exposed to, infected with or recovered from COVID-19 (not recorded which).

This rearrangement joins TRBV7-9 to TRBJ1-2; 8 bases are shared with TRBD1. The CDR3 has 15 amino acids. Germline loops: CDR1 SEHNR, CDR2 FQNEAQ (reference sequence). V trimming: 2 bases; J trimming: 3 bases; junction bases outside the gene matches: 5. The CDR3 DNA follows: TGTGCCAGCAGCTTAACGGCAGGGGGCGACTATGGCTACACCTTC. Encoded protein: CASSLTAGGDYGYTF.

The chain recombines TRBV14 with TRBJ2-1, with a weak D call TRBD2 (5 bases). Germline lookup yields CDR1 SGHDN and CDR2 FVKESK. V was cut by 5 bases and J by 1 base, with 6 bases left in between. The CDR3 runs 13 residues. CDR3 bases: TGTGCCAGCAGCTCGGGATCCTACAATGAGCAGTTCTTC. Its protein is CASSSGSYNEQFF.

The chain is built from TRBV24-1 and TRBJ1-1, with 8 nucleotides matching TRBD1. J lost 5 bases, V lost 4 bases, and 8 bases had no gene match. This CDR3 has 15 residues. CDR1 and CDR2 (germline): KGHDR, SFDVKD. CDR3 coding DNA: TGTGCCACCAGTGACCCCAGGGGGCAAGGAACTGAAGCTTTCTTT. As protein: CATSDPRGQGTEAFF.

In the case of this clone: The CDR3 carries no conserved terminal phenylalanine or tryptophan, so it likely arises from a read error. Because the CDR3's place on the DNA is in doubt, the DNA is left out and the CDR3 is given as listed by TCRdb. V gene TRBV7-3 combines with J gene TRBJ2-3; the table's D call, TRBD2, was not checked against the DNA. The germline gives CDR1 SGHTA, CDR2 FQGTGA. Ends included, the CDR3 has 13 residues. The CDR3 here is CASSLTVSGGFTL.

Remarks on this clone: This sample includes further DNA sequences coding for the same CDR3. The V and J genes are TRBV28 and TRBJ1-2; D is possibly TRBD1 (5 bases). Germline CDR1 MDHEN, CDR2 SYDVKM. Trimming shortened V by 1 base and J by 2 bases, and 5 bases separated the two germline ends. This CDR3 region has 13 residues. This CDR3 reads CASSLSGNYGYTF. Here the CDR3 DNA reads TGTGCCAGCAGTTTATCAGGGAACTATGGCTACACCTTC.

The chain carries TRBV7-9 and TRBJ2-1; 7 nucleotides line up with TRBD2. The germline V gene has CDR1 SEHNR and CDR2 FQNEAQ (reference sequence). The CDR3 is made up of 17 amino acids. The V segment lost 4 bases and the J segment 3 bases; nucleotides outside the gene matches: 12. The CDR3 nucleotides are TGTGCCAGCAGCTCGCAAGGAGCGGGGACCTTCTACAATGAGCAGTTCTTC. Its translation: CASSSQGAGTFYNEQFF.

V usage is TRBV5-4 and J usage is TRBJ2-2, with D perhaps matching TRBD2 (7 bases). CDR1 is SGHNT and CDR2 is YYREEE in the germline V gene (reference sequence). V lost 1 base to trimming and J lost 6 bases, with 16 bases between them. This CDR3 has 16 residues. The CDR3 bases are TGTGCCAGCAGCTTGCGCGGGCAGGGGAGGGCCGGGGAGCTGTTTTTT. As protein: CASSLRGQGRAGELFF.

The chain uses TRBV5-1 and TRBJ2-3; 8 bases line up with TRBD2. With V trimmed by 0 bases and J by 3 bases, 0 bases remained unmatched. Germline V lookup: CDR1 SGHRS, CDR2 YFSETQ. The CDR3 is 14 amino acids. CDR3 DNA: TGCGCCAGCAGCTTGGGACTAGCGACAGATACGCAGTATTTT. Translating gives CASSLGLATDTQYF.